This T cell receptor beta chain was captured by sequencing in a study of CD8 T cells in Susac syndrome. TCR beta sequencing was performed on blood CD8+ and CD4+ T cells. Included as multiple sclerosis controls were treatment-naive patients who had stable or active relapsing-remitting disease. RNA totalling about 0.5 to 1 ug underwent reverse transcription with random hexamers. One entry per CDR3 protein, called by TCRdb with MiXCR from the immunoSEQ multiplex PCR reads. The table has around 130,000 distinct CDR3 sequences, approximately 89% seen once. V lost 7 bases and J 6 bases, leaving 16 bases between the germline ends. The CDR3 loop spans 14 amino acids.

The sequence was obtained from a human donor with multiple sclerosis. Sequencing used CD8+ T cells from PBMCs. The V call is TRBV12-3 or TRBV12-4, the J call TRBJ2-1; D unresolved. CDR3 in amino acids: CASTPADPSNEQFF. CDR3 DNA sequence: TGTGCCAGCACCCCGGCCGACCCAAGCAATGAGCAGTTCTTC.